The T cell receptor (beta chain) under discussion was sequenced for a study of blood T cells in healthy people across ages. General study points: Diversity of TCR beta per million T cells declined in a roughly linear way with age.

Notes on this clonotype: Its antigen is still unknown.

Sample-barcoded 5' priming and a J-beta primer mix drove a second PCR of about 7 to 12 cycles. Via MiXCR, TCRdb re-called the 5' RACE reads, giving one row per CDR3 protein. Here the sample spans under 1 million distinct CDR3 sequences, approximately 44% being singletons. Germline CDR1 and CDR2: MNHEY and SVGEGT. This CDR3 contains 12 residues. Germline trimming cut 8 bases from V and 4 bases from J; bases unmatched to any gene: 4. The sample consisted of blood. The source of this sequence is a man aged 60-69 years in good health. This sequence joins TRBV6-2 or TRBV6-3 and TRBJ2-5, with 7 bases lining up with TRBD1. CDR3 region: CASRDRVETQYF. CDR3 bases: TGTGCCAGCCGCGACAGGGTAGAGACCCAGTACTTC.